The rows below give T cell receptor beta chains drawn from one sample of a study of blood T cell repertoires in COVID-19. TCRdb's table, derived via immunoSEQ multiplex PCR, lists solely in-frame clones and lacks some. The repertoire holds tens of thousands of clones, with roughly 86% as singletons. The sequencing input was peripheral blood. The receptors were gathered from a man aged 45-65 years with active or convalescent COVID-19. Both conserved end residues are part of each CDR3. Each record gives: CDR3 protein, CDR3 DNA, clone size, J gene, D gene, V gene. D genes are given only for firm matches. Size tells how often a clone was seen (once, few, many) or the class of an expanded clone, and some rows leave it out.

cdr3_aa: CASSKGEIQPQHF
cdr3_nt: TGTGCCAGTAGTAAGGGGGAAATTCAGCCCCAGCATTTT
clone_size: -
j_call: TRBJ1-5
d_call: -
v_call: TRBV19

cdr3_aa: CASSVWTSLMTGELFF
cdr3_nt: TGTGCCAGCAGCGTCTGGACTAGTCTTATGACCGGGGAGCTGTTTTTT
clone_size: -
j_call: TRBJ2-2
d_call: TRBD2
v_call: TRBV7-2

cdr3_aa: CASSELPVGQPQHF
cdr3_nt: TGTGCCAGCAGTGAGTTACCGGTTGGTCAGCCCCAGCATTTT
clone_size: -
j_call: TRBJ1-5
d_call: -
v_call: TRBV2

cdr3_aa: CASSERGGGEKLFF
cdr3_nt: TGTGCCAGCAGTGAAAGAGGGGGCGGTGAAAAACTGTTTTTT
clone_size: -
j_call: TRBJ1-4
d_call: TRBD1
v_call: TRBV6-1

cdr3_aa: CSASYSPNEQFF
cdr3_nt: TGCAGTGCTAGTTACAGCCCCAATGAGCAGTTCTTC
clone_size: -
j_call: TRBJ2-1
d_call: -
v_call: TRBV20-1

cdr3_aa: CASSYSGAVSYEQYF
cdr3_nt: TGTGCCAGCAGTTACTCAGGGGCGGTATCCTACGAGCAGTACTTC
clone_size: -
j_call: TRBJ2-7
d_call: -
v_call: TRBV6-5

cdr3_aa: CASSLAMTGGYGYTF
cdr3_nt: TGTGCCAGCAGCTTGGCGATGACAGGGGGCTATGGCTACACCTTC
clone_size: -
j_call: TRBJ1-2
d_call: TRBD1
v_call: TRBV5-5

cdr3_aa: CASSPGTAKDIQYF
cdr3_nt: TGTGCCAGCTCCCCCGGGACAGCAAAAGACATTCAGTACTTC
clone_size: -
j_call: TRBJ2-4
d_call: TRBD1
v_call: TRBV6-5

cdr3_aa: CAISAGLAGTDTQYF
cdr3_nt: TGTGCCATCAGTGCGGGACTAGCGGGTACTGATACGCAGTATTTT
clone_size: -
j_call: TRBJ2-3
d_call: TRBD2
v_call: TRBV10-3

cdr3_aa: CASSQTSGGPLAKNIQYF
cdr3_nt: TGTGCCAGCAGCCAGACTAGCGGGGGGCCATTAGCCAAAAACATTCAGTACTTC
clone_size: -
j_call: TRBJ2-4
d_call: TRBD2
v_call: TRBV3-1/TRBV3-2

cdr3_aa: CASSKGQGWNSPLHF
cdr3_nt: TGTGCCAGCAGTAAGGGACAGGGGTGGAATTCACCCCTCCACTTT
clone_size: -
j_call: TRBJ1-6
d_call: TRBD1
v_call: TRBV6-6

cdr3_aa: CASSIDRLSGNTIYF
cdr3_nt: TGTGCCAGTAGTATCGACAGGTTATCTGGAAACACCATATATTTT
clone_size: -
j_call: TRBJ1-3
d_call: -
v_call: TRBV19

cdr3_aa: CATAEDRGPANYGYTF
cdr3_nt: TGTGCCACCGCAGAGGACAGGGGACCTGCTAACTATGGCTACACCTTC
clone_size: -
j_call: TRBJ1-2
d_call: TRBD1
v_call: TRBV15

cdr3_aa: CASSFDAYANYGYTF
cdr3_nt: TGTGCCAGCAGTTTCGATGCGTACGCGAACTATGGCTACACCTTC
clone_size: few
j_call: TRBJ1-2
d_call: -
v_call: TRBV28

cdr3_aa: CASSLAGTGGNEQFF
cdr3_nt: TGTGCCAGCAGTTTGGCCGGGACAGGGGGAAATGAGCAGTTCTTC
clone_size: -
j_call: TRBJ2-1
d_call: TRBD1
v_call: TRBV28

cdr3_aa: CASSQTGGAFYEQYF
cdr3_nt: TGTGCCAGCAGTCAGACAGGGGGCGCGTTCTACGAGCAGTACTTC
clone_size: -
j_call: TRBJ2-7
d_call: TRBD1
v_call: TRBV14

cdr3_aa: CASSYSNRYGYTF
cdr3_nt: TGTGCCAGCAGTTACAGCAACCGCTATGGCTACACCTTC
clone_size: -
j_call: TRBJ1-2
d_call: -
v_call: TRBV28

cdr3_aa: CASVRQHNSPLHF
cdr3_nt: TGTGCCAGCGTAAGACAGCATAATTCACCCCTCCACTTT
clone_size: -
j_call: TRBJ1-6
d_call: -
v_call: TRBV7-2

cdr3_aa: CASSLTGAGANVLTF
cdr3_nt: TGTGCCAGCAGTCTTACAGGGGCCGGGGCCAACGTCCTGACTTTC
clone_size: -
j_call: TRBJ2-6
d_call: TRBD1
v_call: TRBV11-3

cdr3_aa: CASRSQGDTEAFF
cdr3_nt: TGTGCCAGCAGATCACAGGGGGACACTGAAGCTTTCTTT
clone_size: -
j_call: TRBJ1-1
d_call: TRBD1
v_call: TRBV7-8

cdr3_aa: CASSQDRQGNNSPLHF
cdr3_nt: TGTGCCAGCAGCCAAGATCGACAGGGCAACAATTCACCCCTCCACTTT
clone_size: -
j_call: TRBJ1-6
d_call: TRBD1
v_call: TRBV4-2

cdr3_aa: CASSPGDRGLQETQYF
cdr3_nt: TGCGCCAGCAGCCCAGGGGACAGGGGATTACAAGAGACCCAGTACTTC
clone_size: -
j_call: TRBJ2-5
d_call: TRBD1
v_call: TRBV5-1

cdr3_aa: CASSLVGTSIFTDTQYF
cdr3_nt: TGTGCCAGCAGCTTAGTCGGGACTAGCATATTTACAGATACGCAGTATTTT
clone_size: -
j_call: TRBJ2-3
d_call: TRBD2
v_call: TRBV7-2

cdr3_aa: CASSPRGQGLTDTQYF
cdr3_nt: TGTGCCAGTAGTCCCCGAGGACAGGGGCTCACAGATACGCAGTATTTT
clone_size: -
j_call: TRBJ2-3
d_call: TRBD1
v_call: TRBV19

cdr3_aa: CASSSTGASYNEQFF
cdr3_nt: TGTGCCAGCAGCTCGACAGGGGCTTCCTACAATGAGCAGTTCTTC
clone_size: -
j_call: TRBJ2-1
d_call: TRBD1
v_call: TRBV7-8

cdr3_aa: CASSYSAGREETQYF
cdr3_nt: TGTGCCAGCAGTTATAGCGCGGGGAGGGAAGAGACCCAGTACTTC
clone_size: few
j_call: TRBJ2-5
d_call: TRBD2
v_call: TRBV6-6

cdr3_aa: CASSYTRTDTQYF
cdr3_nt: TGTGCCAGCAGTTACACGAGGACAGATACGCAGTATTTT
clone_size: once
j_call: TRBJ2-3
d_call: -
v_call: TRBV6-5

cdr3_aa: CASSSTSGGAGETQYF
cdr3_nt: TGTGCCAGCAGTTCGACTAGCGGGGGGGCCGGAGAGACCCAGTACTTC
clone_size: few
j_call: TRBJ2-5
d_call: TRBD2
v_call: TRBV6-2/TRBV6-3

cdr3_aa: CASSDGQGVFGYTF
cdr3_nt: TGTGCCAGCAGTGACGGCCAGGGGGTTTTTGGCTACACCTTC
clone_size: -
j_call: TRBJ1-2
d_call: TRBD1
v_call: TRBV6-4

cdr3_aa: CATSDEATGQGVGYTF
cdr3_nt: TGTGCCACCAGTGACGAAGCTACGGGACAGGGTGTCGGCTACACCTTC
clone_size: -
j_call: TRBJ1-2
d_call: TRBD1
v_call: TRBV24-1

cdr3_aa: CASTPTMGAGNTIYF
cdr3_nt: TGTGCCAGTACCCCCACAATGGGGGCCGGAAACACCATATATTTT
clone_size: -
j_call: TRBJ1-3
d_call: -
v_call: TRBV19

cdr3_aa: CASSLEQGLYEQFF
cdr3_nt: TGTGCCAGCAGCTTAGAACAGGGTCTCTATGAGCAGTTCTTC
clone_size: -
j_call: TRBJ2-1
d_call: -
v_call: TRBV7-2

cdr3_aa: CAISDREESEKLFF
cdr3_nt: TGTGCCATCAGTGACAGGGAGGAGAGTGAAAAACTGTTTTTT
clone_size: -
j_call: TRBJ1-4
d_call: -
v_call: TRBV10-3

cdr3_aa: CASSSYSQRDIQYF
cdr3_nt: TGTGCCAGTAGTTCCTACAGCCAGAGGGACATTCAGTACTTC
clone_size: -
j_call: TRBJ2-4
d_call: -
v_call: TRBV19

cdr3_aa: CASSQIGGGETGAGELFF
cdr3_nt: TGTGCCAGCAGCCAAATTGGGGGGGGCGAGACAGGCGCCGGGGAGCTGTTTTTT
clone_size: once
j_call: TRBJ2-2
d_call: -
v_call: TRBV3-1/TRBV3-2

cdr3_aa: CASSRDRGMTPLHF
cdr3_nt: TGTGCCAGCAGCCGGGACAGGGGGATGACACCCCTCCACTTT
clone_size: -
j_call: TRBJ1-6
d_call: TRBD1
v_call: TRBV27

cdr3_aa: CASSQEPGGVGNTIYF
cdr3_nt: TGCGCCAGCAGCCAAGAACCTGGGGGCGTTGGAAACACCATATATTTT
clone_size: -
j_call: TRBJ1-3
d_call: -
v_call: TRBV4-3

cdr3_aa: CAISGQGAFGSEAFF
cdr3_nt: TGTGCCATCAGTGGGCAGGGGGCCTTTGGGTCTGAAGCTTTCTTT
clone_size: once
j_call: TRBJ1-1
d_call: TRBD1
v_call: TRBV10-3

cdr3_aa: CASSYGGAGTDTQYF
cdr3_nt: TGTGCCAGCAGTTACGGGGGGGCGGGCACAGATACGCAGTATTTT
clone_size: -
j_call: TRBJ2-3
d_call: -
v_call: TRBV6-2/TRBV6-3

cdr3_aa: CASSLLPDTEAFF
cdr3_nt: TGTGCCAGCAGTTTATTGCCAGACACTGAAGCTTTCTTT
clone_size: once
j_call: TRBJ1-1
d_call: -
v_call: TRBV27

cdr3_aa: CASRRTSGEETQYF
cdr3_nt: TGTGCCAGCAGACGGACTAGCGGGGAAGAGACCCAGTACTTC
clone_size: once
j_call: TRBJ2-5
d_call: TRBD2
v_call: TRBV2

cdr3_aa: CASSRTGTNEQFF
cdr3_nt: TGCGCCAGCAGTAGGACAGGGACCAATGAGCAGTTCTTC
clone_size: -
j_call: TRBJ2-1
d_call: TRBD1
v_call: TRBV5-1

cdr3_aa: CSAADRVQAFF
cdr3_nt: TGCAGTGCTGCCGACAGGGTCCAGGCTTTCTTT
clone_size: -
j_call: TRBJ1-1
d_call: TRBD1
v_call: TRBV20-1

cdr3_aa: CASSGQGGNQPQHF
cdr3_nt: TGTGCCAGCTCCGGACAGGGCGGCAATCAGCCCCAGCATTTT
clone_size: -
j_call: TRBJ1-5
d_call: TRBD1
v_call: TRBV18

cdr3_aa: CASRDISSTDTQYF
cdr3_nt: TGCGCCAGTCGGGACATCTCTAGCACAGATACGCAGTATTTT
clone_size: -
j_call: TRBJ2-3
d_call: -
v_call: TRBV5-1

cdr3_aa: CASSLGGRLTGSGYTF
cdr3_nt: TGTGCCAGCAGCTTGGGCGGCAGGCTAACCGGGAGTGGCTACACCTTC
clone_size: -
j_call: TRBJ1-2
d_call: -
v_call: TRBV5-5

cdr3_aa: CASSPRQLLNNEQFF
cdr3_nt: TGTGCCAGCAGTCCGCGACAGTTACTTAACAATGAGCAGTTCTTC
clone_size: -
j_call: TRBJ2-1
d_call: -
v_call: TRBV6-6

cdr3_aa: CASSVVGTGTGDYGYTF
cdr3_nt: TGTGCCAGCAGCGTAGTCGGTACCGGGACAGGGGACTATGGCTACACCTTC
clone_size: -
j_call: TRBJ1-2
d_call: TRBD1
v_call: TRBV9

cdr3_aa: CASSPSATGSGANVLTF
cdr3_nt: TGTGCCAGCTCACCTTCGGCTACAGGGTCCGGGGCCAACGTCCTGACTTTC
clone_size: -
j_call: TRBJ2-6
d_call: -
v_call: TRBV18

cdr3_aa: CASSLRASGGISYNEQFF
cdr3_nt: TGTGCCAGCAGCCTCCGAGCTAGCGGGGGGATCTCCTACAATGAGCAGTTCTTC
clone_size: -
j_call: TRBJ2-1
d_call: TRBD2
v_call: TRBV4-2